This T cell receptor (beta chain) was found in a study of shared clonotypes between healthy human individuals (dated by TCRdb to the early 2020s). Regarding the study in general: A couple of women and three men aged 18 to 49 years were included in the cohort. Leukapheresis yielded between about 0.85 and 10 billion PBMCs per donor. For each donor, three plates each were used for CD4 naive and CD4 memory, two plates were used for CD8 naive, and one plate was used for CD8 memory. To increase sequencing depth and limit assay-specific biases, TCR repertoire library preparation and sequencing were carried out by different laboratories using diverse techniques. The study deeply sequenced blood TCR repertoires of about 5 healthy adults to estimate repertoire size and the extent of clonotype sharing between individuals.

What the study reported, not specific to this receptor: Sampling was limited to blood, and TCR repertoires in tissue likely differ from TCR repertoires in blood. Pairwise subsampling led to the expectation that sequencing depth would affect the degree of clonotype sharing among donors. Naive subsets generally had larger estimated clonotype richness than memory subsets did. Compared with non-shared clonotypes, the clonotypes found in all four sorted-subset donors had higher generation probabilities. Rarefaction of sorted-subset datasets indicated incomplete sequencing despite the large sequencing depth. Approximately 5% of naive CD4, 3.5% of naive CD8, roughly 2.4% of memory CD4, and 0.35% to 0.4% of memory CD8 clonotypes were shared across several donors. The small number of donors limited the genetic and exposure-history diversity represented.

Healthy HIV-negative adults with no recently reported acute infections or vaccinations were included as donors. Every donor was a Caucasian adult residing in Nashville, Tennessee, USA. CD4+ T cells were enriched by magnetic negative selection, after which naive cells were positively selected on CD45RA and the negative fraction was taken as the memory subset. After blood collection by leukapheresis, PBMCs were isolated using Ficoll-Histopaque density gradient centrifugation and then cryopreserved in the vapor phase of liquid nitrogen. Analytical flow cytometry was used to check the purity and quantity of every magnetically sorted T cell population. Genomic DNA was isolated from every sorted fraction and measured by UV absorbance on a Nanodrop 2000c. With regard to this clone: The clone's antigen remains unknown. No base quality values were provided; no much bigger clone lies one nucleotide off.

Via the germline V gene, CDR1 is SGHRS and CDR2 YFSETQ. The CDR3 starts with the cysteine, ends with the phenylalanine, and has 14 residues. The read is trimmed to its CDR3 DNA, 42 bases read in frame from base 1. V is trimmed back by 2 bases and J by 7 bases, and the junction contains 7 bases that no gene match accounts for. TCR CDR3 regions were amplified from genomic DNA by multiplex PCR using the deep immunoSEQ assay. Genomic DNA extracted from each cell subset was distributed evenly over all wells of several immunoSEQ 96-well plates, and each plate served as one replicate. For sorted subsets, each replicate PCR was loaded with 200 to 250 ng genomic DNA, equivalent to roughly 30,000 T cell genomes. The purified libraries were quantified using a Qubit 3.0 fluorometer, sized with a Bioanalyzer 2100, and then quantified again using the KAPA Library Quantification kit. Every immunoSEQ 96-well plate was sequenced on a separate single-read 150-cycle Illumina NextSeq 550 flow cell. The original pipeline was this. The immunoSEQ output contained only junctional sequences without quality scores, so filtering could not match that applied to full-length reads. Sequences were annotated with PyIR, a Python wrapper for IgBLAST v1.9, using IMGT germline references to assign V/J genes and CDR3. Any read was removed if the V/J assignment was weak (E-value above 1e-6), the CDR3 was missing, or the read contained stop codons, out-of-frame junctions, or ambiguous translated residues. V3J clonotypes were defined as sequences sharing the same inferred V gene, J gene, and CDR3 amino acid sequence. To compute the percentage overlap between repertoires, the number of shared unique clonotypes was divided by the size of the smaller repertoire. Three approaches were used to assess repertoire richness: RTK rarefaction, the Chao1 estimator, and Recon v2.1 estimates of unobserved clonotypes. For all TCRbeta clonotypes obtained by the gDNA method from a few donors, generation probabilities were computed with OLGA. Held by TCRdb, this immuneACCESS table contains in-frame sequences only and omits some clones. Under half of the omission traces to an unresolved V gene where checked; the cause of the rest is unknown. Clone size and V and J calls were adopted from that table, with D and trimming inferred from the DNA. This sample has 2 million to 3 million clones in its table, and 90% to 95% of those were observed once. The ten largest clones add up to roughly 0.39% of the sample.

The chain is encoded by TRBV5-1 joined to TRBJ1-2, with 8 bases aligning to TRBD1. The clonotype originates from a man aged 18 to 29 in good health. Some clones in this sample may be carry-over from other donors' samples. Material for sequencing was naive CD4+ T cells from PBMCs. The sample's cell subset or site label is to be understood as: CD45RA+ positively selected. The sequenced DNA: TGCGCCAGCAGCTTTGGACAGGGAGGTGGTGGCTACACCTTC. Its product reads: CASSFGQGGGGYTF.